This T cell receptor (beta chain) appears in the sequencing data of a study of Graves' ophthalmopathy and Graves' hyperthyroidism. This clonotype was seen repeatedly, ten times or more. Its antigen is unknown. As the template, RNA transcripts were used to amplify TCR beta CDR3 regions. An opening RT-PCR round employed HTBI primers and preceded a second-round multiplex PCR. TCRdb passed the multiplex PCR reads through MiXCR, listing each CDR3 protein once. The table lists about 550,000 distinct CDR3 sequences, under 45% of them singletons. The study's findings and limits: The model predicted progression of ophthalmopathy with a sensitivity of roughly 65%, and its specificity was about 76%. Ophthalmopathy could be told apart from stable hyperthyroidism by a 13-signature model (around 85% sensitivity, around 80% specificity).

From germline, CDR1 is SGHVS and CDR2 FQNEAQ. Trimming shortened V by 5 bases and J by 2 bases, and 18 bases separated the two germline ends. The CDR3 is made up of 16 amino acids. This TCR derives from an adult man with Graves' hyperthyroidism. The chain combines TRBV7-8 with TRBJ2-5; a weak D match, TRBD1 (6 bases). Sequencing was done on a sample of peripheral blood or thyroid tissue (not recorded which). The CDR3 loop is CASSQLPGTPQETQYF. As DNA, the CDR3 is TGTGCCAGCAGCCAACTTCCCGGGACACCTCAAGAGACCCAGTACTTC.